This TCR beta chain was obtained from a study of T cell responses to AZD1222 COVID-19 vaccine. General study results and limits: No repertoire was sampled before or during the peak T cell response, only after it. Once two AZD1222 doses were given, Spike-specific TCR breadth and depth went up.

Concerning this clone: Antigen specificity is unknown.

Profiled with immunoSEQ multiplex PCR; TCRdb holds only in-frame clones, not every one. The sample has 95,000 to 150,000 clones; roughly 90% are singletons. This CDR3 is built from 15 residues. Trimming took 0 bases from V and 5 from J, leaving 14 bases between them. Looked up from germline, CDR1 is SGHRS and CDR2 is YFSETQ. The sequencing used peripheral blood, collected on day 0 of MenACWY control vaccination. J is TRBJ1-1 and V is TRBV5-1; D unresolved. The clonotype originates from an adult in good health. DNA of the CDR3: TGCGCCAGCAGCTTGGATGTCCTCCTGGCTACTGAAGCTTTCTTT. Translating gives CASSLDVLLATEAFF.